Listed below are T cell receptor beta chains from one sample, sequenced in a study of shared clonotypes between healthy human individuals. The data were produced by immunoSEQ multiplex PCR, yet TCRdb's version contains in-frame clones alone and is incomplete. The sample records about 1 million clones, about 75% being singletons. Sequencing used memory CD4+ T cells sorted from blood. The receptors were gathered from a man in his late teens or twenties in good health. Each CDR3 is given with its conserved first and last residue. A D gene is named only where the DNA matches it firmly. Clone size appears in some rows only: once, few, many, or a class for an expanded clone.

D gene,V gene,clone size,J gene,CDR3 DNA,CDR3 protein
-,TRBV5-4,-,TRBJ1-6,TGTGCCAGCAGCTTGGGTGGGAGCTCCTATAATTCACCCCTCCACTTT,CASSLGGSSYNSPLHF
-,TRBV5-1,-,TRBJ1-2,TGCGCCAGCAGCCTGGGGGGGCAGGGAAGCAACCTCCATGGCTACACCTTC,CASSLGGQGSNLHGYTF
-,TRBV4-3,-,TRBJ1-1,TGCGCCAGCAGCCAAGGGGTGTGGGGGACTGAAGCTTTCTTT,CASSQGVWGTEAFF
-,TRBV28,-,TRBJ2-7,TGTGCCAGTGCAGGCGGGACGACCTACGAGCAGTACTTC,CASAGGTTYEQYF
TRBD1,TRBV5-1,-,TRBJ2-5,TGCGCCAGCAGCTTGGGACAGGGGATCCAAGAGACCCAGTACTTC,CASSLGQGIQETQYF
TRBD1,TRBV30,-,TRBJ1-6,TGTGCCTGCGGCAGGGGGCAACGGGGTTCACCCCTCCACTTT,CACGRGQRGSPLHF
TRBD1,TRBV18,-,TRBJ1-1,TGTGCCAGCTCACCATTGGGACAGCGCAACACTGAAGCTTTCTTT,CASSPLGQRNTEAFF
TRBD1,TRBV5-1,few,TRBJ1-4,TGCGCCAGCAGCTCAGGGGGCGATGGGGAAAAACTGTTTTTT,CASSSGGDGEKLFF
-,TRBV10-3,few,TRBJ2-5,TGTGCCATCAGTGAGCGGGACAAACAAGAGACCCAGTACTTC,CAISERDKQETQYF
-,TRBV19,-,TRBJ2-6,TGTGCCAGTATCTTGCAGGGTTCTGGGGCCAACGTCCTGACTTTC,CASILQGSGANVLTF
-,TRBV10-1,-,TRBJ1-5,TGCGCCAGCAGTGAGGATGTGAGGGACAGCAATCAGCCCCAGCATTTT,CASSEDVRDSNQPQHF
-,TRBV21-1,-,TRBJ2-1,TGTGCCAGCAGCAAAGTTGGGACTAGCTACAATGAGCAGTTCTTC,CASSKVGTSYNEQFF
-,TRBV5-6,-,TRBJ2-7,TGTGCCAGCAGCCCCGAAGGGAACACCTACGAGCAGTACTTC,CASSPEGNTYEQYF
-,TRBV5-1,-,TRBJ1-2,TGCGCCAGCAGCTTGGCCCCCGGGACAACTGGCTACACCTTC,CASSLAPGTTGYTF
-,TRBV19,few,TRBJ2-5,TGTGCCAGTAGTCCACTGGCAGGGGAGACCCAGTACTTC,CASSPLAGETQYF
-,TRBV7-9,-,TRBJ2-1,TGTGCCAGCAACTCTGCTCATCGAGGCAATGAGCAGTTCTTC,CASNSAHRGNEQFF
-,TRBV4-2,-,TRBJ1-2,TGTGCCAGCAGCCAAGATAAGGCGGGCTATGGCTACACCTTC,CASSQDKAGYGYTF
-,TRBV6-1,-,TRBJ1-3,TGTGCCAGCAGTGAACGGGGCGGGCGACGGGACTCTGGAAACACCATATATTTT,CASSERGGRRDSGNTIYF
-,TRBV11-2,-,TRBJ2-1,TGTGCCAGCAGCTCCGGAGGGAATGAGCAGTTCTTC,CASSSGGNEQFF
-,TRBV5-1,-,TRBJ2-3,TGCGCCAGCAGCTTGGGGGCTAGCCGTAGCACAGATACGCAGTATTTT,CASSLGASRSTDTQYF
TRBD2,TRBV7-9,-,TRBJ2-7,TGTGCCAGCAGCTTCCTCATAGCGGGGACCACTCTCGAGCAGTACTTC,CASSFLIAGTTLEQYF
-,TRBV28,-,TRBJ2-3,TGTGCCAGCAGTTTCCCCCGGACCCTCACAGATACGCAGTATTTT,CASSFPRTLTDTQYF